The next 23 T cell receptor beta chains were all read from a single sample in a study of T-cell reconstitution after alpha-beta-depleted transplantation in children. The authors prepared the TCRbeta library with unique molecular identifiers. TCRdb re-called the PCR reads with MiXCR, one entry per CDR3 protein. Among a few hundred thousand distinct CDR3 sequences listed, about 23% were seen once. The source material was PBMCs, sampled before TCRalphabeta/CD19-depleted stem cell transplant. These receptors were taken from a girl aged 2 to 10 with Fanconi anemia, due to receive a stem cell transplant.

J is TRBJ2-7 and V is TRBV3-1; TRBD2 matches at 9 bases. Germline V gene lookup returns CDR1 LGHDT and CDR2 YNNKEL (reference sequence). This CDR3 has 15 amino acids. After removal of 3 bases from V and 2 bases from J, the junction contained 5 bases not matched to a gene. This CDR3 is CASSQIAGVPYEQYF. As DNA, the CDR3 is TGTGCCAGCAGCCAGATAGCGGGAGTCCCCTACGAGCAGTACTTC.

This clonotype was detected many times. CDR3 region: CSAGLVLVTKNIQYF. CDR3 DNA sequence: TGCAGTGCTGGACTAGTTCTCGTAACCAAAAACATTCAGTACTTC. The chain recombines TRBV20-1 with TRBJ2-4; 7 nucleotides agree with TRBD2. This CDR3 region has 15 residues. Germline loops: CDR1 DFQATT, CDR2 SNEGSKA (reference sequence). With 5 bases clipped from V and 2 bases from J, the junction kept 9 bases outside the gene matches.

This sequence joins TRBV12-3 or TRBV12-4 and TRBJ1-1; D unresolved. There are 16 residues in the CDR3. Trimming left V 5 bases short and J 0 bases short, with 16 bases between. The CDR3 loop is CASSAQLVALNTEAFF. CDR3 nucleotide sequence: TGTGCCAGCAGTGCCCAGCTAGTGGCCCTGAACACTGAAGCTTTCTTT.

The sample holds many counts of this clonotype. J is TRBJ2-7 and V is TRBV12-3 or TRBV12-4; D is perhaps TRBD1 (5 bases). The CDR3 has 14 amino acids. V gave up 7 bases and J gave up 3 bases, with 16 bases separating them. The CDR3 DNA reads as TGTGCCAGCACTTATACAGGACCCGACTACGAGCAGTACTTC. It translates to CASTYTGPDYEQYF.

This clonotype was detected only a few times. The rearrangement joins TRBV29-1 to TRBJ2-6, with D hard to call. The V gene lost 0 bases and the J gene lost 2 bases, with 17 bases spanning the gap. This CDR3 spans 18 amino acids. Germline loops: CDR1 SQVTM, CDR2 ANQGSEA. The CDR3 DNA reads TGCAGCGTTGAAGAGCCACAGCGCACAAAAACTGGGGCCAACGTCCTGACTTTC. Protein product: CSVEEPQRTKTGANVLTF.

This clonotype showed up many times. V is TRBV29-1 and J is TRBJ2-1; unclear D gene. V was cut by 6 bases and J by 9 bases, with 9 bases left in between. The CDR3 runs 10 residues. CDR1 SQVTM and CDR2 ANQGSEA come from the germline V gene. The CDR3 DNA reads TGCAGCGTCCGCGTGGGTGAGCAGTTCTTC. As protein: CSVRVGEQFF.

The CDR3 DNA follows: TGCAGTGCTACGGGACAGCAAGAGACCCAGTACTTC. Its protein product is CSATGQQETQYF. The chain joins TRBV20-1 to TRBJ2-5; TRBD1 matches 7 bases. CDR3 length equals 12 residues. V trimming: 4 bases; J trimming: 2 bases; junction bases outside the gene matches: 1. Germline V gene sequence: CDR1 DFQATT, CDR2 SNEGSKA (reference sequence).

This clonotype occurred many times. The CDR3 DNA follows: TGCAGCGTTTTATGGGGGGGGAGTATTTACGAGCAGTACTTC. Translated, it gives CSVLWGGSIYEQYF. The chain carries TRBV29-1 and TRBJ2-7; 7 bases are a match to TRBD2. This CDR3 has 14 amino acids. The germline V gene has CDR1 SQVTM and CDR2 ANQGSEA. V was pared by 5 bases and J by 4 bases, with 11 bases of the junction left unmatched.

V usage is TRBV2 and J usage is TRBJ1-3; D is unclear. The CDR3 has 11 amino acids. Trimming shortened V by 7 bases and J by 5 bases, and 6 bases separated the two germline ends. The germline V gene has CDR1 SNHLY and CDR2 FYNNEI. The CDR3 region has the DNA TGTGCCAGCACCGCGAGAAACACCATATATTTT. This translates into CASTARNTIYF.

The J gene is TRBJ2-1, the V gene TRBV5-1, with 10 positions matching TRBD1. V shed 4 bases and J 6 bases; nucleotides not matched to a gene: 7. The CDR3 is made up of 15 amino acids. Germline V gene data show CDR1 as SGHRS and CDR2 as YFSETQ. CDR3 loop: CASSPPGQGSNEQFF. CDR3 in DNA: TGCGCCAGCAGCCCCCCGGGACAGGGGAGCAATGAGCAGTTCTTC.

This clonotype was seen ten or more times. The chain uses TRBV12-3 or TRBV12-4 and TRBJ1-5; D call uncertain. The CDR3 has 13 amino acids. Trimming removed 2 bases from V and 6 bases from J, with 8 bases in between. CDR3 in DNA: TGTGCCAGCAGTTTATGGGTCGGTCAGCCCCAGCATTTT. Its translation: CASSLWVGQPQHF.

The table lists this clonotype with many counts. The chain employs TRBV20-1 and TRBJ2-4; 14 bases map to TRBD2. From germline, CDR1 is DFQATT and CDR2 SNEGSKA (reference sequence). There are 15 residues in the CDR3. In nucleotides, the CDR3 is TGCAGCCGACTAGCGGGGGGGTTAGCCAAAAACATTCAGTACTTC. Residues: CSRLAGGLAKNIQYF.

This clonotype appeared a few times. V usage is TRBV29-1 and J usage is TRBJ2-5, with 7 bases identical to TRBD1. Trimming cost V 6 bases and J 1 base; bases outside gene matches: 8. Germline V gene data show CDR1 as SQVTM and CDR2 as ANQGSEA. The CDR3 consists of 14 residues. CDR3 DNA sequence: TGCAGCGTCGCTAAGGGGGCAACCCAAGAGACCCAGTACTTC. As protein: CSVAKGATQETQYF.

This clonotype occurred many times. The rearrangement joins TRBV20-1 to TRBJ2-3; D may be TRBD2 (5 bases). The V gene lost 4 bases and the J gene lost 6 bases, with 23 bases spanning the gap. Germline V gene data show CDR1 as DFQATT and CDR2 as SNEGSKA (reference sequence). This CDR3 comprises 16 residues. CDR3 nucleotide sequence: TGCAGTGCTATACGGAGGACTTTCCCTCACTTGGATACGCAGTATTTT. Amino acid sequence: CSAIRRTFPHLDTQYF.

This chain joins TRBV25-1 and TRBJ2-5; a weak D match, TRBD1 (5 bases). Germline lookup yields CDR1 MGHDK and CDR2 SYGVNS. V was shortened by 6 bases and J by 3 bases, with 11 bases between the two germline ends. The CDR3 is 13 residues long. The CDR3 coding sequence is TGTGCCAGCAGGAGGAGCAGGGAAGAGACCCAGTACTTC. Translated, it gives CASRRSREETQYF.

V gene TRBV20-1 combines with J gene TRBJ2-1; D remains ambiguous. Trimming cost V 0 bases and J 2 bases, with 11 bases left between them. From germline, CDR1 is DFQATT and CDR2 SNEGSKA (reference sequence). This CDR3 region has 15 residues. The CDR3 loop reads CSARDSDPPYNEQFF. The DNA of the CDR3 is TGCAGTGCTAGAGACTCCGACCCTCCCTACAATGAGCAGTTCTTC.

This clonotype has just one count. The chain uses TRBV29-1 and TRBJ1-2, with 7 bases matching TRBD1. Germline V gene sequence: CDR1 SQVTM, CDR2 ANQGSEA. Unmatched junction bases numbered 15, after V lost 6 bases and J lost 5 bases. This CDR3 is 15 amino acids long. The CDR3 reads CSVPVPGQWIYGYTF. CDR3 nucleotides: TGCAGCGTGCCGGTACCGGGACAGTGGATTTATGGCTACACCTTC.

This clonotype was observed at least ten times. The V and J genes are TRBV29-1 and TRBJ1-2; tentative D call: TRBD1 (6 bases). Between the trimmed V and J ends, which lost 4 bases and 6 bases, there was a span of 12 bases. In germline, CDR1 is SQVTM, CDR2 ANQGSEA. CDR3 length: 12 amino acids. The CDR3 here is CSVVGGDDGYTF. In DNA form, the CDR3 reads TGCAGCGTTGTGGGGGGCGATGATGGCTACACCTTC.

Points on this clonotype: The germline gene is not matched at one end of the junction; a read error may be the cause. This CDR3 is CCARSPGLAGGPIGELFF. The CDR3 DNA is TGCTGTGCTAGATCACCGGGACTAGCGGGAGGGCCAATCGGGGAGCTGTTTTTT. The chain employs TRBV20-1 and TRBJ2-2; the match to TRBD2 covers 16 bases. Looked up from germline, CDR1 is DFQATT and CDR2 is SNEGSKA (reference sequence). CDR3 size: 18 residues.

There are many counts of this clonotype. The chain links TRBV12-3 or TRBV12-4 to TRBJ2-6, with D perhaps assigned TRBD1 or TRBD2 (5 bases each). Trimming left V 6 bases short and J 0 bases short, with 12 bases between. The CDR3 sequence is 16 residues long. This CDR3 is CASRSMGDSGANVLTF. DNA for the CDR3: TGTGCCAGCAGGTCTATGGGGGACTCTGGGGCCAACGTCCTGACTTTC.

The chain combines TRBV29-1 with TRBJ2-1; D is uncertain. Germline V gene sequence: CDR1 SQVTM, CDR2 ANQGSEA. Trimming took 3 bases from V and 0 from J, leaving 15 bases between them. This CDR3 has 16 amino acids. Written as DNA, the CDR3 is TGCAGCGTTGATAGAGCAGAAGTGAGCTCCTACAATGAGCAGTTCTTC. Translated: CSVDRAEVSSYNEQFF.

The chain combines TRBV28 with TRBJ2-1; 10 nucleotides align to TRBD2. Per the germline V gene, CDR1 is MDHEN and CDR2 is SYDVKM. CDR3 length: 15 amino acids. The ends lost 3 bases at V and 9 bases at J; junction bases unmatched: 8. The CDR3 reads CASSFLAGGSGEQFF. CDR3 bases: TGTGCCAGCAGTTTCTTAGCGGGAGGTAGTGGTGAGCAGTTCTTC. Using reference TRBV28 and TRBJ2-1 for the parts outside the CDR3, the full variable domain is DVKVTQSSRYLVKRTGEKVFLECVQDMDHENMFWYRQDPGLGLRLIYFSYDVKMKEKGDIPEGYSVSREKKERFSLILESASTNQTSMYLCASSFLAGGSGEQFFGPGTRLTVL.

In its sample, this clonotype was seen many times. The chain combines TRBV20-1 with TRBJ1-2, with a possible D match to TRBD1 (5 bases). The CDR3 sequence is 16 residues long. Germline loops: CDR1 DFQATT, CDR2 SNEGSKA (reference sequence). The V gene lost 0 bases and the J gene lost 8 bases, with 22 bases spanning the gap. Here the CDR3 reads CSARDITGPNGGGYTF. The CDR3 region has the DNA TGCAGTGCTAGAGACATAACAGGTCCCAACGGGGGAGGCTACACCTTC.